The 13 T cell receptor beta chains below come from one sample, sequenced in a study of vaccination and CD4 T cells after COVID-19. Specified treatment: approximately 11-day PBMC culture with coronavirus spike peptide pools or control peptides (ViraFEST assay). At the Johns Hopkins FTIC core, DNA taken from cultured CD4+ T cells was sequenced by way of the Oncomine TCR Beta short-read assay. TCRdb independently ran MiXCR on the PCR reads; one entry per CDR3 protein. Among tens of thousands of distinct CDR3 sequences listed, 62% were seen once. No antigen has been assigned to these receptors. Sequencing was performed on CD4+ T cells from blood, cultured in vitro. These receptors were obtained from a human donor who had recovered from COVID-19.

This rearrangement joins TRBV21-1 to TRBJ2-4. TRBV21-1 is termed a pseudogene. The CDR3 spans 11 residues. Written as DNA, the CDR3 is TGTGCCAGCAGCAAAGTTGGCATTCAGTACTTC. Amino acid sequence: CASSKVGIQYF.

The rearrangement links TRBV2 to TRBJ1-5; no firm D call. Germline values: CDR1 SNHLY, CDR2 FYNNEI. V was cut by 6 bases and J by 0 bases, with 15 bases left in between. The CDR3 contains 16 residues. CDR3 sequence: CASSARAGNSNQPQHF. The CDR3 DNA reads TGTGCCAGCAGCGCCCGGGCAGGTAATAGCAATCAGCCCCAGCATTTT.

The chain joins TRBV19 to TRBJ1-5, with TRBD1 matching 10 bases. With V trimmed by 4 bases and J by 1 base, 4 bases remained unmatched. The germline V gene encodes CDR1 LNHDA and CDR2 SQIVND (reference sequence). The CDR3 sequence is 16 residues long. The CDR3 sequence is CASSRRDRGSNQPQHF. CDR3 DNA: TGTGCCAGTAGTAGACGGGACAGGGGAAGCAATCAGCCCCAGCATTTT.

V gene TRBV25-1 combines with J gene TRBJ1-6; possibly TRBD1 for D (5 bases). Per the germline V gene, CDR1 is MGHDK and CDR2 is SYGVNS. The germline V and J ends were trimmed by 3 bases and 4 bases, with 13 bases remaining between them. The CDR3 covers 16 residues. CDR3 sequence: CASSDRGGRYNSPLHF. The CDR3 nucleotides are TGTGCCAGCAGTGATCGGGGGGGAAGATATAATTCACCCCTCCACTTT.

This clonotype was seen more than once but under ten times. This chain links TRBV27 with TRBJ1-2; a possible D gene is TRBD1 (5 bases). The CDR3 contains 15 residues. CDR1 and CDR2 from the germline V gene are MNHEY and SMNVEV (reference sequence). Between the trimmed V and J ends, which lost 6 bases and 3 bases, there was a span of 17 bases. The CDR3 region has the DNA TGTGCCAGCAGGTCCACCGGTCAGGGACACTATGGCTACACCTTC. This sequence encodes CASRSTGQGHYGYTF.

The genes are TRBV6-1 and TRBJ2-7, with a weak D call TRBD2 (5 bases). CDR1 is MNHNS, CDR2 SASEGT, per germline. This CDR3 region has 16 residues. Trimming pared 6 bases from V and 0 bases from J, leaving 18 bases between. CDR3 loop: CASSPTTGLASYEQYF. The CDR3 DNA reads as TGTGCCAGCAGCCCGACTACCGGACTTGCCTCCTACGAGCAGTACTTC.

The rearrangement links TRBV15 to TRBJ1-2; 9 nucleotides align to TRBD1. This CDR3 is built from 16 residues. Germline V gene lookup returns CDR1 LNHNV and CDR2 YYDKDF (reference sequence). V was clipped by 2 bases and J by 7 bases; unmatched bases: 11. In nucleotides, the CDR3 is TGTGCCACCAGCAGACCAGGACAGGGGAGTTTAGGTGGCTACACCTTC. Its translation: CATSRPGQGSLGGYTF.

This sequence joins TRBV4-1 and TRBJ2-2, with 8 nucleotides matching TRBD2. The germline CDR1 and CDR2 sequences are MGHRA and YSYEKL. The CDR3 has 18 residues. V shed 5 bases, J shed 1 base, and the junction held 12 bases outside the gene matches. CDR3 loop: CASSYSPSGSKNTGELFF. In nucleotides, the CDR3 is TGCGCCAGCAGCTACTCGCCCAGCGGGAGTAAGAACACCGGGGAGCTGTTTTTT.

A few counts support this clonotype. The rearrangement links TRBV27 to TRBJ1-1, with a weak D call TRBD1 (5 bases). Germline V CDR1 and CDR2: MNHEY, SMNVEV (reference sequence). This CDR3 spans 13 amino acids. Trimming shortened V by 1 base and J by 6 bases, and 9 bases separated the two germline ends. The CDR3 bases are TGTGCCAGCAGTTTATGGCCGGGGGCTGAAGCTTTCTTT. The encoded protein is CASSLWPGAEAFF.

The CDR3, as DNA: TGTGCCAGCAGTTATGGCGGGAGTACCTACAATGAGCAGTTCTTC. Protein: CASSYGGSTYNEQFF. The rearrangement uses TRBV6-2 or TRBV6-3 and TRBJ2-1, with 7 bases lining up with TRBD2. V shed 3 bases, J shed 2 bases, and the junction held 4 bases outside the gene matches. Per the germline V gene, CDR1 is MNHEY and CDR2 is SVGEGT. The CDR3 is 15 residues long.

The chain uses TRBV7-2 and TRBJ2-3; 11 bases align to TRBD2. Germline V gene data show CDR1 as SGHTA and CDR2 as FQGNSA. The V and J ends lost 3 bases and 4 bases, in that order; junction bases with no gene match: 9. The CDR3 consists of 17 residues. DNA for the CDR3: TGTGCCAGCAGCTTTCTAGTAGCGGGAGGGCGCGCAGATACGCAGTATTTT. This sequence encodes CASSFLVAGGRADTQYF.

This clonotype was seen only a few times. This sequence joins TRBV20-1 and TRBJ1-2, with D possibly TRBD1 on 5 matching bases. The CDR3 extends over 14 amino acids. Germline CDR1 reads DFQATT; CDR2 reads SNEGSKA (reference sequence). The V end lost 3 bases, the J end lost 0 bases, and 11 bases lay between the germline ends. In nucleotides, the CDR3 is TGCAGTGCTAGTTCGGGACCGGCTAACTATGGCTACACCTTC. Amino acid sequence: CSASSGPANYGYTF.

The chain recombines TRBV7-9 with TRBJ1-1, with TRBD1 matching 7 bases. V was clipped by 4 bases and J by 4 bases; unmatched bases: 9. CDR3 length: 15 amino acids. From germline, CDR1 is SEHNR and CDR2 FQNEAQ (reference sequence). CDR3 in amino acids: CASSSRQGGSTEAFF. CDR3 bases: TGTGCCAGCAGCTCCCGACAGGGAGGAAGCACTGAAGCTTTCTTT.